This is a list of T cell receptor beta chains from one sample in a study of CD8 T cells in ankylosing spondylitis. A single record per CDR3 protein comes from TCRdb applying MiXCR to the 5' RACE reads. The sample lists around 250,000 distinct CDR3 sequences; over 8.5% were seen once. The source material was blood, either unsorted or a sorted T cell fraction (not recorded which). Receptors originate from a male donor with ankylosing spondylitis or in good health (not recorded which). The CDR3 runs from the conserved cysteine through the conserved F or W. The D gene is left open where the match is weak. Size is stated for part of the rows, as once, few or many counts, or as a class when the clone is expanded.

d_call: TRBD1
v_call: TRBV20-1
j_call: TRBJ1-1
clone_size: many
cdr3_aa: CSADRGSTEAFF

d_call: .
v_call: TRBV2
j_call: TRBJ2-1
clone_size: few
cdr3_aa: CASSGGGTNEQFF

d_call: TRBD2
v_call: TRBV7-6
j_call: TRBJ2-1
clone_size: many
cdr3_aa: CASSPTGGVLDEQFF

d_call: .
v_call: TRBV5-1
j_call: TRBJ1-5
clone_size: once
cdr3_aa: CASSLTGQGNQPQHF

d_call: TRBD2
v_call: TRBV25-1
j_call: TRBJ2-1
clone_size: many
cdr3_aa: CASSDIGGVLVNEQFF

d_call: TRBD1
v_call: TRBV11-1
j_call: TRBJ1-1
clone_size: .
cdr3_aa: CASSPRQGLTEAFF

d_call: .
v_call: TRBV29-1
j_call: TRBJ2-1
clone_size: many
cdr3_aa: CSAWGYGGEQFF

d_call: .
v_call: TRBV5-6
j_call: TRBJ1-4
clone_size: few
cdr3_aa: CASVKTATNEKLFF

d_call: .
v_call: TRBV7-3
j_call: TRBJ2-4
clone_size: .
cdr3_aa: CASSSFKQGSTNPNIQYF

d_call: TRBD2
v_call: TRBV6-2/TRBV6-3
j_call: TRBJ2-1
clone_size: few
cdr3_aa: CASSWDYLNEQFF

d_call: TRBD1
v_call: TRBV6-1
j_call: TRBJ2-7
clone_size: .
cdr3_aa: CASRPIRDRGVYEQYF

d_call: .
v_call: TRBV29-1
j_call: TRBJ1-2
clone_size: many
cdr3_aa: CSVYTYGYTF

d_call: .
v_call: TRBV29-1
j_call: TRBJ2-1
clone_size: many
cdr3_aa: CSVLPSSYNEQFF

d_call: .
v_call: TRBV20-1
j_call: TRBJ1-1
clone_size: many
cdr3_aa: CSARDQGTSEWKREAFF

d_call: .
v_call: TRBV28
j_call: TRBJ1-5
clone_size: few
cdr3_aa: CASSAGGGANSNQPQHF

d_call: .
v_call: TRBV5-1
j_call: TRBJ1-1
clone_size: many
cdr3_aa: CASSLEFQERMNTEAFF

d_call: TRBD2
v_call: TRBV4-2
j_call: TRBJ2-7
clone_size: .
cdr3_aa: CASSQLGRSNYEQYF

d_call: TRBD2
v_call: TRBV10-3
j_call: TRBJ2-1
clone_size: many
cdr3_aa: CAISTSSGRTNEQFF

d_call: .
v_call: TRBV5-1
j_call: TRBJ2-2
clone_size: many
cdr3_aa: CASSRTANTGELFF

d_call: TRBD2
v_call: TRBV6-7
j_call: TRBJ2-1
clone_size: .
cdr3_aa: CASKGERGGPYNEQFF

d_call: .
v_call: TRBV10-3
j_call: TRBJ2-2
clone_size: .
cdr3_aa: CAIGADQLTGELFF

d_call: .
v_call: TRBV7-3
j_call: TRBJ2-3
clone_size: few
cdr3_aa: CASSFFPGFTDTQYF

d_call: .
v_call: TRBV7-6
j_call: TRBJ1-2
clone_size: few
cdr3_aa: CASSPIEGGYGYTF

d_call: .
v_call: TRBV3-1
j_call: TRBJ2-3
clone_size: many
cdr3_aa: CASSQQSLGTDTQYF

d_call: TRBD2
v_call: TRBV7-2
j_call: TRBJ2-3
clone_size: many
cdr3_aa: CASRRAGTSVTDTQYF

d_call: TRBD1
v_call: TRBV12-3/TRBV12-4
j_call: TRBJ1-3
clone_size: .
cdr3_aa: CASSPGTGGNTIYF

d_call: TRBD1
v_call: TRBV10-3
j_call: TRBJ1-2
clone_size: many
cdr3_aa: CAITGTGFYGYTF

d_call: .
v_call: TRBV20-1
j_call: TRBJ1-6
clone_size: many
cdr3_aa: CSAIEVGTLGPLHF

d_call: TRBD2
v_call: TRBV12-3/TRBV12-4
j_call: TRBJ2-7
clone_size: many
cdr3_aa: CASSLAGDYEQYF

d_call: .
v_call: TRBV5-1
j_call: TRBJ2-7
clone_size: many
cdr3_aa: CASSLSLLSSYEQYF

d_call: .
v_call: TRBV9
j_call: TRBJ2-1
clone_size: many
cdr3_aa: CASSVGSSEYNEQFF

d_call: .
v_call: TRBV6-2/TRBV6-3
j_call: TRBJ2-6
clone_size: .
cdr3_aa: CASSAQDWTGANVLTF

d_call: TRBD1
v_call: TRBV7-3
j_call: TRBJ2-2
clone_size: .
cdr3_aa: CASSLTVAGGAGELFF

d_call: .
v_call: TRBV5-1
j_call: TRBJ2-2
clone_size: many
cdr3_aa: CASSLKGPFRPGELFF

d_call: TRBD1
v_call: TRBV20-1
j_call: TRBJ2-3
clone_size: few
cdr3_aa: CSATSRTGPTDTQYF

d_call: .
v_call: TRBV5-8
j_call: TRBJ2-2
clone_size: many
cdr3_aa: CASSSAPRRTKELFF

d_call: TRBD2
v_call: TRBV15
j_call: TRBJ2-1
clone_size: many
cdr3_aa: CATSLLAGDYNEQFF

d_call: .
v_call: TRBV10-3
j_call: TRBJ1-2
clone_size: .
cdr3_aa: CAISEGQSYGYTF

d_call: .
v_call: TRBV28
j_call: TRBJ2-1
clone_size: many
cdr3_aa: CASRNWGNEQFF

d_call: TRBD1
v_call: TRBV12-3/TRBV12-4
j_call: TRBJ1-5
clone_size: many
cdr3_aa: CASSPASTGGYQPQHF

d_call: TRBD2
v_call: TRBV7-6
j_call: TRBJ2-3
clone_size: many
cdr3_aa: CASSLGLAVWAQYF

d_call: .
v_call: TRBV20-1
j_call: TRBJ1-5
clone_size: many
cdr3_aa: CSGQAVSNQPQHF

d_call: TRBD1
v_call: TRBV19
j_call: TRBJ2-5
clone_size: .
cdr3_aa: CASNRGRQETQYF

d_call: TRBD1
v_call: TRBV19
j_call: TRBJ2-2
clone_size: .
cdr3_aa: CASSMAGGFGELFF

d_call: .
v_call: TRBV5-1
j_call: TRBJ2-7
clone_size: many
cdr3_aa: CASSFRPSYEQYF

d_call: TRBD2
v_call: TRBV4-2
j_call: TRBJ2-7
clone_size: many
cdr3_aa: CASSQQTAGGPYEQYF

d_call: TRBD2
v_call: TRBV7-9
j_call: TRBJ2-3
clone_size: many
cdr3_aa: CASSYRPSGVTDTQYF

d_call: TRBD2
v_call: TRBV20-1
j_call: TRBJ2-1
clone_size: many
cdr3_aa: CSARAGGKKQFF

d_call: TRBD1
v_call: TRBV7-2
j_call: TRBJ1-6
clone_size: .
cdr3_aa: CAISFGTGNRESPLHF

d_call: TRBD2
v_call: TRBV10-3
j_call: TRBJ2-3
clone_size: many
cdr3_aa: CAISRTSGTDTQYF

d_call: TRBD1
v_call: TRBV11-2
j_call: TRBJ2-7
clone_size: few
cdr3_aa: CASSEGTGYYEQYF

d_call: .
v_call: TRBV28
j_call: TRBJ1-2
clone_size: many
cdr3_aa: CASRGAVGGATYGYTF

d_call: .
v_call: TRBV5-6
j_call: TRBJ1-2
clone_size: many
cdr3_aa: CASSGGLGRLNYGYTF

d_call: .
v_call: TRBV6-1
j_call: TRBJ1-2
clone_size: .
cdr3_aa: CASSRDNNYGYTF